This passage covers 32 T cell receptor beta chains from one sample sequenced in a study of blood T cell repertoires in COVID-19 (dated by TCRdb to about 2020). The library was obtained by the immunoSEQ multiplex PCR assay. Drawn from immuneACCESS, this table holds only the in-frame rearrangements with V and J called that TCRdb kept. Clones are partly lost; checked studies trace under half to an unresolved V gene and leave the rest unexplained. Present in this sample are 86,000 or so clones, around nine tenths of which were seen just once. 4.5% to 5% of the sample is in the top ten clones. Specimen: peripheral blood. The receptors were gathered from a middle-aged man with active or convalescent COVID-19.

CDR3 sequence (DNA): TGTGCCAGCAGACAGGGAGGGAGTCAGCCCCAGCATTTT. Its protein is CASRQGGSQPQHF. The gene calls are TRBV28 and TRBJ1-5; the D gene is possibly TRBD1 (6 bases). Germline loops: CDR1 MDHEN, CDR2 SYDVKM. CDR3 length: 13 amino acids. Trimming took off 6 bases at V and 6 bases at J, with 12 bases between the two ends.

The chain links TRBV6-5 to TRBJ1-6; TRBD1 matches at 7 bases. V gave up 2 bases and J gave up 7 bases; unmatched junction bases: 2. CDR3 length: 14 residues. From germline, CDR1 is MNHEY and CDR2 SVGAGI. CDR3 amino acids: CASSYGQVNSPLHF. As DNA, the CDR3 is TGTGCCAGCAGTTACGGACAGGTCAATTCACCCCTCCACTTT.

The chain couples TRBV5-1 to TRBJ2-1; D is unclear. V was pared by 0 bases and J by 8 bases, with 9 bases between. Looked up from germline, CDR1 is SGHRS and CDR2 is YFSETQ. CDR3 size: 13 residues. CDR3 nucleotides: TGCGCCAGCAGCTTGGCAGGAATCGATGAGCAGTTCTTC. This translates into CASSLAGIDEQFF.

Here the CDR3 reads CASSLEGQGADQPQHF. Written as DNA, the CDR3 is TGCGCCAGCAGCTTGGAGGGACAGGGGGCCGATCAGCCCCAGCATTTT. The chain is built from TRBV5-1 and TRBJ1-5; TRBD1 agrees at 12 bases. The CDR3 is made up of 16 amino acids. J was trimmed by 5 bases and V by 0 bases; bases with no gene match: 3. Per germline, CDR1 SGHRS and CDR2 YFSETQ. The whole variable domain, filled in from reference TRBV5-1 and TRBJ1-5, reads KAGVTQTPRYLIKTRGQQVTLSCSPISGHRSVSWYQQTPGQGLQFLFEYFSETQRNKGNFPGRFSGRQFSNSRSEMNVSTLELGDSALYLCASSLEGQGADQPQHFGDGTRLSIL.

CDR3 region: CAISDEGAYGYTF. The CDR3 coding sequence is TGTGCCATCAGTGATGAGGGGGCATATGGCTACACCTTC. This chain joins TRBV10-3 and TRBJ1-2; 7 positions agree with TRBD1. The CDR3 length is 13 residues. After removal of 3 bases from V and 5 bases from J, the junction contained 3 bases not matched to a gene. Germline CDR1 is ENHRY and CDR2 is SYGVKD.

V usage is TRBV4-2 and J usage is TRBJ1-5; 8 positions match TRBD1. The V and J ends lost 2 bases and 7 bases, in that order; junction bases with no gene match: 7. The V gene's germline CDR1 is LGHNA and CDR2 YNFKEQ. The length of the CDR3 is 15 residues. This CDR3 is CASSQQGAGEQPQHF. As DNA, the CDR3 is TGTGCCAGCAGCCAACAGGGGGCCGGGGAACAGCCCCAGCATTTT.

This clone occurred a few times. The V gene is TRBV15, the J gene TRBJ1-6, with a possible D match to TRBD1 (5 bases). The CDR3 loop spans 16 amino acids. Trimming took 0 bases from V and 11 from J, leaving 17 bases between them. CDR1 and CDR2 from the germline V gene are LNHNV and YYDKDF (reference sequence). CDR3 residues: CATSRDSWAGWTPLHF. CDR3 coding DNA: TGTGCCACCAGCAGAGATAGCTGGGCAGGGTGGACACCCCTCCACTTT. Filled out from reference TRBV15 and TRBJ1-6, the complete variable domain reads DAMVIQNPRYQVTQFGKPVTLSCSQTLNHNVMYWYQQKSSQAPKLLFHYYDKDFNNEADTPDNFQSRRPNTSFCFLDIRSPGLGDTAMYLCATSRDSWAGWTPLHFGNGTRLTVT.

This clone appeared a single time. The chain's CDR3 is CAWSVTGTDTQYF. DNA of the CDR3: TGTGCCTGGAGTGTAACAGGCACAGATACGCAGTATTTT. The chain recombines TRBV30 with TRBJ2-3; D call uncertain. Trimming left V 0 bases short and J 1 base short, with 5 bases between. From germline, CDR1 is GTSNPN and CDR2 SVGIG (reference sequence). The CDR3 runs 13 residues.

About this clone itself: This sample includes further DNA sequences coding for the same CDR3. This CDR3 reads CATSDLGLAGYDEQFF. The CDR3 nucleotides are TGTGCCACCAGTGATTTAGGACTAGCGGGGTACGATGAGCAGTTCTTC. The rearrangement uses TRBV24-1 and TRBJ2-1; 12 nucleotides match TRBD2. The CDR3 runs to 16 residues. CDR1 and CDR2 from the germline V gene are KGHDR and SFDVKD. J was trimmed by 8 bases and V by 1 base; bases with no gene match: 5.

This clone occurred a few times. The CDR3 sequence: CASSDGGVRDTQYF. Here the CDR3 DNA reads TGTGCCAGCAGTGACGGGGGGGTCAGAGATACGCAGTATTTT. The chain links TRBV6-4 to TRBJ2-3, with 7 bases identical to TRBD2. Germline trimming cut 2 bases from V and 5 bases from J; bases unmatched to any gene: 4. The length of the CDR3 is 14 residues. Germline V gene data show CDR1 as MRHNA and CDR2 as SNTAGT.

J is TRBJ1-1 and V is TRBV5-4; unclear D gene. Germline CDR1 is SGHNT and CDR2 is YYREEE (reference sequence). V was trimmed by 1 base and J by 2 bases, leaving 12 bases between them. The length of the CDR3 is 15 residues. For the CDR3, the DNA is TGTGCCAGCAGCTTGTATGAGGGTTACAACACTGAAGCTTTCTTT. Encoded protein: CASSLYEGYNTEAFF. Full variable domain (rest looked up from reference TRBV5-4 and TRBJ1-1): ETGVTQSPTHLIKTRGQQVTLRCSSQSGHNTVSWYQQALGQGPQFIFQYYREEENGRGNFPPRFSGLQFPNYSSELNVNALELDDSALYLCASSLYEGYNTEAFFGQGTRLTVV.

V usage is TRBV25-1 and J usage is TRBJ1-1; no clear D. This CDR3 has 13 amino acids. CDR1 is MGHDK, CDR2 SYGVNS, per germline. V was pared by 1 base and J by 0 bases, with 3 bases between. The CDR3 DNA reads TGTGCCAGCAGTGAATCCATGAACACTGAAGCTTTCTTT. It translates to CASSESMNTEAFF.

The chain combines TRBV11-2 with TRBJ2-7, with a possible D match to TRBD1 (6 bases). The germline V gene encodes CDR1 SGHAT and CDR2 FQNNGV. CDR3 length: 16 residues. V was clipped by 2 bases and J by 4 bases, with 18 bases between them. CDR3 sequence: CASSLYKGAGAYEQYF. For the CDR3, the DNA is TGTGCCAGCAGCTTATACAAGGGCGCAGGGGCGTACGAGCAGTACTTC.

The chain employs TRBV21-1 and TRBJ2-3; the table's D gene call, TRBD2, was not cross checked with the DNA. TRBV21-1 constitutes a pseudogene. The length of the CDR3 is 18 residues. The CDR3 nucleotides read TGTGCCAGCAGCAAACTAGCGGGGGACCCTTCTAGCACAGATACGCAGTATTTT. This codes for CASSKLAGDPSSTDTQYF.

The genes are TRBV5-1 and TRBJ2-3; 10 nucleotides line up with TRBD2. Germline lookup yields CDR1 SGHRS and CDR2 YFSETQ. The J segment lost 6 bases and the V segment lost 1 base, leaving 5 bases of the junction unmatched. This CDR3 has 15 amino acids. The CDR3 loop reads CASSLRLAGVDTQYF. The CDR3 bases are TGCGCCAGCAGCTTGAGGCTAGCGGGGGTGGATACGCAGTATTTT.

The chain employs TRBV7-9 and TRBJ2-5; D not certain. In germline, CDR1 is SEHNR, CDR2 FQNEAQ (reference sequence). V lost 2 bases and J lost 5, with 9 bases in between. CDR3 length: 13 amino acids. This CDR3 is CASSLRLEETQYF. DNA of the CDR3: TGTGCCAGCAGCTTAAGACTGGAGGAGACCCAGTACTTC.

The V gene is TRBV2, the J gene TRBJ1-6; D gene uncertain. Trimming cost V 6 bases and J 0 bases, with 9 bases left between them. This CDR3 is 15 amino acids long. Germline lookup yields CDR1 SNHLY and CDR2 FYNNEI. CDR3 coding DNA: TGTGCCAGCAGGTTAACCAGCTCCTATAATTCACCCCTCCACTTT. Protein: CASRLTSSYNSPLHF.

The count of this clone is one. V gene TRBV28 combines with J gene TRBJ1-2, with 8 bases that match TRBD1. Germline V gene lookup returns CDR1 MDHEN and CDR2 SYDVKM. Losses at the gene ends were 5 bases for V and 3 bases for J; bases not matched to a gene: 2. This CDR3 has 13 amino acids. CDR3 sequence reads: CASSGTGDYGYTF. The CDR3 nucleotides are TGTGCCAGCAGTGGGACAGGTGACTATGGCTACACCTTC.

This chain connects TRBV3-1 (or the pseudogene TRBV3-2) to TRBJ1-1; 9 bases line up with TRBD1. CDR3 length equals 15 residues. J was trimmed by 4 bases and V by 7 bases; bases with no gene match: 10. The germline V gene encodes CDR1 LGHDT and CDR2 YNNKEL (reference sequence). DNA of the CDR3: TGTGCCAGCACCTCGGGACAGGGAATGGGCACTGAAGCTTTCTTT. Protein: CASTSGQGMGTEAFF.

The rearrangement links TRBV6-1 to TRBJ2-2; 10 nucleotides agree with TRBD2. The CDR3 is 16 amino acids. V trimming: 4 bases; J trimming: 7 bases; junction bases outside the gene matches: 9. In germline, CDR1 is MNHNS, CDR2 SASEGT. The CDR3 here is CASSGTSGTQGGELFF. The CDR3 bases are TGTGCCAGCAGTGGGACTAGCGGAACCCAGGGCGGGGAGCTGTTTTTT.

This clone was recorded only once. The rearrangement links TRBV2 to TRBJ1-5; D perhaps matches TRBD1 (6 bases). CDR1 and CDR2 (germline): SNHLY, FYNNEI. V lost 4 bases and J 0 bases, leaving 10 bases between the germline ends. The CDR3 is made up of 15 amino acids. CDR3 nucleotides: TGTGCCAGCAGTGGGGACACTGTTAGCAATCAGCCCCAGCATTTT. Amino acids: CASSGDTVSNQPQHF. Full variable domain (remainder filled in from reference TRBV2 and TRBJ1-5): EPEVTQTPSHQVTQMGQEVILRCVPISNHLYFYWYRQILGQKVEFLVSFYNNEISEKSEIFDDQFSVERPDGSNFTLKIRSTKLEDSAMYFCASSGDTVSNQPQHFGDGTRLSIL.

The V call is TRBV3-1 (or the pseudogene TRBV3-2), the J call TRBJ2-1; 10 bases match TRBD2. V shed 5 bases, J shed 3 bases, and the junction held 16 bases outside the gene matches. Germline values: CDR1 LGHDT, CDR2 YNNKEL (reference sequence). The CDR3 covers 19 residues. The CDR3 coding sequence is TGTGCCAGCAGCTCCCAACTAGCGGGATTGAGGGACCACTACAATGAGCAGTTCTTC. It codes for CASSSQLAGLRDHYNEQFF.

CDR3 sequence reads: CATSDPTWVGGQETQYF. CDR3 in DNA: TGTGCCACCAGTGATCCTACTTGGGTTGGGGGGCAAGAGACCCAGTACTTC. The chain uses TRBV24-1 and TRBJ2-5, with a possible D match to TRBD2 (6 bases). This CDR3 is 17 amino acids long. CDR1 is KGHDR, CDR2 SFDVKD, per germline. Trimming left V 3 bases short and J 2 bases short, with 18 bases between.

Written as DNA, the CDR3 is TGTGCCAGCAGCGCCGTTCCGGGACAGTACTCGTATGGCTACACCTTC. It specifies CASSAVPGQYSYGYTF. The chain carries TRBV9 and TRBJ1-2, with 7 bases identical to TRBD1. J gave up 5 bases and V 3 bases, and 13 bases lay outside the gene matches. The CDR3 has 16 amino acids. From germline, CDR1 is SGDLS and CDR2 YYNGEE.

This chain links TRBV7-2 with TRBJ1-2, with 8 bases identical to TRBD1. Germline lookup yields CDR1 SGHTA and CDR2 FQGNSA. V gave up 5 bases and J gave up 5 bases; unmatched junction bases: 7. This CDR3 contains 14 residues. The CDR3 is CASSPTGGRYGYTF. CDR3 bases: TGTGCCAGCAGCCCTACAGGGGGAAGGTATGGCTACACCTTC. The entire variable domain, with the rest obtained from reference TRBV7-2 and TRBJ1-2, is as follows: GAGVSQSPSNKVTEKGKDVELRCDPISGHTALYWYRQSLGQGLEFLIYFQGNSAPDKSGLPSDRFSAERTGGSVSTLTIQRTQQEDSAVYLCASSPTGGRYGYTFGSGTRLTVV.

There are a few counts of this clone. The chain employs TRBV5-6 and TRBJ2-1; 8 nucleotides match TRBD1. Germline V lookup: CDR1 SGHDT, CDR2 YYEEEE. With 3 bases clipped from V and 3 bases from J, the junction kept 14 bases outside the gene matches. The CDR3 covers 18 residues. The CDR3 here is CASSSRDRYRGVYNEQFF. As DNA, the CDR3 is TGTGCCAGCAGCTCCCGGGACAGGTACCGAGGGGTCTACAATGAGCAGTTCTTC.

The chain is built from TRBV30 and TRBJ2-5, with D perhaps TRBD1 (6 bases). The V end was cut by 0 bases, the J end by 5 bases, with 10 bases between. The V gene's germline CDR1 is GTSNPN and CDR2 SVGIG (reference sequence). CDR3 length equals 13 residues. The DNA of the CDR3 is TGTGCCTGGAGTGTCTGGGGGCGGGAGACCCAGTACTTC. It is translated as CAWSVWGRETQYF.

The CDR3: CSASVVTQYF. CDR3 sequence (DNA): TGCAGTGCTAGCGTCGTGACCCAGTACTTC. The rearrangement joins TRBV20-1 to TRBJ2-5; D is uncertain. Trimming took 3 bases from V and 7 from J, leaving 6 bases between them. Per the germline V gene, CDR1 is DFQATT and CDR2 is SNEGSKA (reference sequence). CDR3 size: 10 residues.

The V and J genes are TRBV11-2 and TRBJ1-2; TRBD1 matches at 9 bases. The CDR3 contains 13 residues. With V trimmed by 3 bases and J by 8 bases, 4 bases remained unmatched. The germline V gene has CDR1 SGHAT and CDR2 FQNNGV. Written as DNA, the CDR3 is TGTGCCAGCAGCTTGGACAGGGGTCGGGGCTACACCTTC. Amino acids: CASSLDRGRGYTF.

V usage is TRBV10-3 and J usage is TRBJ2-5; perhaps TRBD2 as D (5 bases). Germline assignment: CDR1 ENHRY and CDR2 SYGVKD. Deletions cut 4 bases from V and 4 bases from J, with 10 bases between. The CDR3 covers 13 residues. The CDR3 DNA follows: TGTGCCATCAGTGGGCACGGAGGAGAGACCCAGTACTTC. This encodes CAISGHGGETQYF.

The chain links TRBV6-5 to TRBJ2-5, with 7 bases fitting TRBD1. Trimming took 10 bases from V and 5 from J; bases not matched to a gene: 13. Per germline, CDR1 MNHEY and CDR2 SVGAGI. CDR3 length: 14 residues. The CDR3 region has the DNA TGTGCCACAAAGGCGGGTTGGGACAGTGAGACCCAGTACTTC. It specifies CATKAGWDSETQYF.

This rearrangement joins TRBV5-1 to TRBJ1-6; D ambiguous. The V and J ends lost 0 bases and 7 bases respectively, with 11 bases between them. In germline, CDR1 is SGHRS, CDR2 YFSETQ. CDR3 length: 15 amino acids. CDR3 loop: CASSLADGINSPLHF. The CDR3, as DNA: TGCGCCAGCAGCTTGGCGGACGGGATAAATTCACCCCTCCACTTT.